These T cell receptor beta chains were read from a single sample in a study of blood T cell repertoires in COVID-19. TCRdb's table, derived via immunoSEQ multiplex PCR, lists solely in-frame clones and lacks some. The sample includes 290,000 or so clones, 87% of them seen just once. Sequencing was done on a sample of peripheral blood. These receptors were collected from a man between 18 and 29 years old with active or convalescent COVID-19. CDR3s include the opening cysteine and the closing phenylalanine or tryptophan. A D gene is named only where the DNA matches it firmly. The size field is filled for only some rows; it gives once, few, many or a size class.

>TRBJ2-2|TRBV7-9|.|.|12
TGTGCCAGCCACCAGGGAACCGGGGAGCTGTTTTTT
CASHQGTGELFF
>TRBJ1-5|TRBV28|.|.|20
TGTGCCAGCAGTTTAAACCCGGACTCAAATTCCCTCGTTGTTGATCAGCCCCAGCATTTT
CASSLNPDSNSLVVDQPQHF
>TRBJ1-1|TRBV27|TRBD1|.|16
TGTGCCAGCAGTCCGGGACAGTATGTTATGAACACTGAAGCTTTCTTT
CASSPGQYVMNTEAFF
>TRBJ2-1|TRBV5-1|.|.|15
TGCGCCAGCAGCTTGATCCAGGGTGGTTTGAATGAGCAGTTCTTC
CASSLIQGGLNEQFF
>TRBJ2-7|TRBV27|TRBD2|.|15
TGTGCCAGCAAGGCTAGCGGATATATAATCTACGAGCAGTACTTC
CASKASGYIIYEQYF
>TRBJ2-6|TRBV2|.|.|16
TGTGCCAGCTCTCCCCGGGGATCCTCTGGGGCCAACGTCCTGACTTTC
CASSPRGSSGANVLTF
>TRBJ2-2|TRBV5-5|TRBD1|.|16
TGTGCCAGCAGCGCCGAGACAGGGGGCGGCACCGGGGAGCTGTTTTTT
CASSAETGGGTGELFF
>TRBJ2-7|TRBV27|.|.|13
TGTGCCAGCAGTTACGGGAGAGGTTACGAGCAGTACTTC
CASSYGRGYEQYF
>TRBJ2-3|TRBV5-1|.|.|17
TGCGCCAGCAGCTTGGGCTCCGGGACACGAAGCACAGATACGCAGTATTTT
CASSLGSGTRSTDTQYF
>TRBJ1-2|TRBV7-8|TRBD1|.|16
TGTGCCAGCAGCAGAGAGGGACAGACTACCAACTATGGCTACACCTTC
CASSREGQTTNYGYTF
>TRBJ2-4|TRBV28|TRBD2|.|16
TGTGCCAGCCGCACCCGAAGGACTAGCGGGGTAGACATTCAGTACTTC
CASRTRRTSGVDIQYF
>TRBJ1-5|TRBV7-2|.|.|14
TGTGCCAGCAGCTTAGCGGGGGGTGGTCAGCCCCAGCATTTT
CASSLAGGGQPQHF
>TRBJ1-1|TRBV7-6|.|.|15
TGTGCCAGCAGCCCCTTTAGCGGTGTTGGCACTGAAGCTTTCTTT
CASSPFSGVGTEAFF
>TRBJ1-1|TRBV7-9|.|.|15
TGTGCCAGCAGCCAAACCACAGGGTTGGGCACTGAAGCTTTCTTT
CASSQTTGLGTEAFF
>TRBJ2-3|TRBV18|TRBD1|few|16
TGTGCCAGCTCACCAGTTGGGACAGGGGGCACAGATACGCAGTATTTT
CASSPVGTGGTDTQYF
>TRBJ2-5|TRBV9|TRBD2|.|17
TGTGCCAGCAGCGAGCGGGGAGCGGTGCCTAGCCAAGAGACCCAGTACTTC
CASSERGAVPSQETQYF
>TRBJ2-7|TRBV12-3/TRBV12-4|TRBD1|.|13
TGTGCCAGCAGACGGACAGGGGAGCGCTTTGAGTACTTC
CASRRTGERFEYF
>TRBJ1-3|TRBV5-6|TRBD1|.|17
TGTGCCAGCAGCCCCCCACAGGGGGAGGTTGCTGGAAACACCATATATTTT
CASSPPQGEVAGNTIYF
>TRBJ1-2|TRBV27|.|few|14
TGTGCCAGCAGTTCCGCCGGGAGATTTCCCGGCTACACCTTC
CASSSAGRFPGYTF
>TRBJ2-5|TRBV27|TRBD2|.|14
TGTGCCAGCAGTTTTGGGGGAGGGGAAGAGACCCAGTACTTC
CASSFGGGEETQYF
>TRBJ1-6|TRBV11-2|.|few|15
TGTGCCAGCAGCAAAGGGGAGGTTACGGGATCACCCCTCCACTTT
CASSKGEVTGSPLHF
>TRBJ2-3|TRBV5-1|TRBD2|.|18
TGCGCCAGCAGCTTGGGACTAGCGGGAACCGCTAGCACAGATACGCAGTATTTT
CASSLGLAGTASTDTQYF
>TRBJ2-6|TRBV7-8|.|.|15
TGTGCCAGCAGCCCCTGGGGGGCTGGGGCCAACGTCCTGACTTTC
CASSPWGAGANVLTF